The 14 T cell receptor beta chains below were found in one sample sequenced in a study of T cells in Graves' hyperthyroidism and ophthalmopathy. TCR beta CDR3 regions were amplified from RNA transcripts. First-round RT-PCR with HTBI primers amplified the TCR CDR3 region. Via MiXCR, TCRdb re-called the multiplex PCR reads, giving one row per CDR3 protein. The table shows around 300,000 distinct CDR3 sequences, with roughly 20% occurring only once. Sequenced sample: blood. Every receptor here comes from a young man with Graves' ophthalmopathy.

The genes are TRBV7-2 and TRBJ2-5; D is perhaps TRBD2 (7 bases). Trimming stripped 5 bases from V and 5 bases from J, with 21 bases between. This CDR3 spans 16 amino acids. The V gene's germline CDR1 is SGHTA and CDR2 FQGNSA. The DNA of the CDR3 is TGTGCCAGCAGCCCCCTCGGCGGGAGAGGGGGGGAGACCCAGTACTTC. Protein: CASSPLGGRGGETQYF.

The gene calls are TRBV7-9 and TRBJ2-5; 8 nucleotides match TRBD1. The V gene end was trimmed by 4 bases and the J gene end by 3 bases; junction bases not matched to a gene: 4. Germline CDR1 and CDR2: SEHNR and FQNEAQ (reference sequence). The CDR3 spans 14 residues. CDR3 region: CASSSTQGEETQYF. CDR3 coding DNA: TGTGCCAGCAGCTCGACACAGGGGGAAGAGACCCAGTACTTC.

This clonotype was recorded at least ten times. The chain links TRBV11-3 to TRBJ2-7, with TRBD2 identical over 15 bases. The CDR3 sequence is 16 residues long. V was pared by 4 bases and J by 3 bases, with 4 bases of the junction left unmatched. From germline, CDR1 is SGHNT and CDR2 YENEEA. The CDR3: CASSSGLAGGYYEQYF. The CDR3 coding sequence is TGTGCCAGCAGCTCCGGACTAGCGGGAGGGTACTACGAGCAGTACTTC.

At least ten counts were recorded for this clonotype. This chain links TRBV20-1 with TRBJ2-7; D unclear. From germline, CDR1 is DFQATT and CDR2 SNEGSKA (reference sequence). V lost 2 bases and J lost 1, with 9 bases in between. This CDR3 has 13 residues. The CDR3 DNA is TGCAGTGCTAGACCTGACTCGTCCTACGAGCAGTACTTC. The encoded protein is CSARPDSSYEQYF.

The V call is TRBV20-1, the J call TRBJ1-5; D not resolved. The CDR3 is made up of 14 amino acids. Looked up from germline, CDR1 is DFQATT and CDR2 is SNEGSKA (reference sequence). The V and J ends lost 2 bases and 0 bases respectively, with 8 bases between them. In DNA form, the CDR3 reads TGCAGTGCTAGAAGAGGCTATAGCAATCAGCCCCAGCATTTT. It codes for CSARRGYSNQPQHF.

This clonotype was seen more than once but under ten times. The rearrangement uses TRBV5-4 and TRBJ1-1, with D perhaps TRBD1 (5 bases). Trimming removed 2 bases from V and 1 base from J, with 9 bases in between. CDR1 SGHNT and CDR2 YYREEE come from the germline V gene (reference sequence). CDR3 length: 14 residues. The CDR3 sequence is CASSLEGANTEAFF. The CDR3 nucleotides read TGTGCCAGCAGCTTAGAAGGGGCGAACACTGAAGCTTTCTTT.

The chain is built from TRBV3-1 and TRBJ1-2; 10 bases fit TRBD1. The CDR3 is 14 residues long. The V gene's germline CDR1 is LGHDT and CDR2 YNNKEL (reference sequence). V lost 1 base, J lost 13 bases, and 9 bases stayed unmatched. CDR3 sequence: CASSQGRDRGSRTF. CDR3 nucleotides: TGTGCCAGCAGCCAAGGGCGGGACAGGGGCTCTCGCACCTTC.

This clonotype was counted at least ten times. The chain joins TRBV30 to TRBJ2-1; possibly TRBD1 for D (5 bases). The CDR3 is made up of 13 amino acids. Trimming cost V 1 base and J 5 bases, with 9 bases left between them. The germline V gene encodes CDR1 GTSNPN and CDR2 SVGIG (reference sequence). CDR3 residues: CAWSEGVDNEQFF. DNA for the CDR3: TGTGCCTGGAGTGAAGGGGTAGACAATGAGCAGTTCTTC.

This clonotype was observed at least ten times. The CDR3 DNA is TGTGCCAGCAGTCCCGACAGGGGGTGGGGCAATGAGCAGTTCTTC. This codes for CASSPDRGWGNEQFF. This chain connects TRBV12-3 or TRBV12-4 to TRBJ2-1, with 9 nucleotides matching TRBD1. The CDR3 has 15 residues. Unmatched junction bases numbered 8, after V lost 5 bases and J lost 6 bases.

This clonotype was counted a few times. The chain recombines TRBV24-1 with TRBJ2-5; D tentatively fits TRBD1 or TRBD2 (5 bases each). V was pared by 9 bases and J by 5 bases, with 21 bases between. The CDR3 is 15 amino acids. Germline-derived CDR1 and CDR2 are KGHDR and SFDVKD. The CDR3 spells CATGTGTQRRETQYF. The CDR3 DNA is TGTGCCACCGGGACCGGGACCCAAAGGCGGGAGACCCAGTACTTC.

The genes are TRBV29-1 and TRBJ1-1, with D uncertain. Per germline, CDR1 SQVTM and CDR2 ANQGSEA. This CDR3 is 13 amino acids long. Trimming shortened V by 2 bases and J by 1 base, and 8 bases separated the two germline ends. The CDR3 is CSVEPTGNTEAFF. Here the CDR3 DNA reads TGCAGCGTTGAACCGACTGGGAACACTGAAGCTTTCTTT.

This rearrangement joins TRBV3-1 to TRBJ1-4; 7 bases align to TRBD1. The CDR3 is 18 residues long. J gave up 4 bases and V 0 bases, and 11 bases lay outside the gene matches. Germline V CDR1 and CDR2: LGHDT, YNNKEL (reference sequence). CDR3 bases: TGTGCCAGCAGCCAAGATTCGAGCGGCAACAGGGGTAATGAAAAACTGTTTTTT. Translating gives CASSQDSSGNRGNEKLFF.

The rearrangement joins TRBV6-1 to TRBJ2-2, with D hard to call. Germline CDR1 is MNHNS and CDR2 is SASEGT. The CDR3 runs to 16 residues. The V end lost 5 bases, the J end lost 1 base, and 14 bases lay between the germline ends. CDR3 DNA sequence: TGTGCCAGCAGTAGTTTAGTAGGAGTGAACACCGGGGAGCTGTTTTTT. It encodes CASSSLVGVNTGELFF.

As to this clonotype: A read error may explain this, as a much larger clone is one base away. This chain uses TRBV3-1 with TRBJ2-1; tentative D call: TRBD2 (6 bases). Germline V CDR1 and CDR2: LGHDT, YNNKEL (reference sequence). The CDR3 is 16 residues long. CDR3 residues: CASSHFSGRSYNEQLF. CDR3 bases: TGTGCCAGCAGCCATTTTAGCGGACGCTCCTACAATGAGCAGCTCTTC.